This TCR beta chain was sequenced for a study of blood T cell repertoires in COVID-19. Repertoires were generated with immunoSEQ multiplex PCR, while TCRdb's copy carries only in-frame clones and drops some. The sample has approximately 450,000 clones; around 89% are singletons. The CDR3 totals 15 residues. Germline trimming cut 5 bases from V and 4 bases from J; bases unmatched to any gene: 8. In germline, CDR1 is MDHEN, CDR2 SYDVKM. This clonotype originated in a man aged 25-45 years who had recovered from COVID-19. This sequence joins TRBV28 and TRBJ2-3; 8 bases align to TRBD2. What was sequenced was PBMCs or T cells enriched from blood (not recorded which). CDR3 loop: CASSPGLGISDTQYF. DNA for the CDR3: TGTGCCAGCAGTCCGGGACTAGGAATTTCAGATACGCAGTATTTT.